Listed below are T cell receptor beta chains from one sample, sequenced in a study of blood T cell repertoires in COVID-19. Repertoires were generated with immunoSEQ multiplex PCR, while TCRdb's copy carries only in-frame clones and drops some. The profile shows 150,000 to 200,000 clones, under 90% of them singletons. Material for sequencing was peripheral blood. Receptors originate from a person aged 65 to 79 with COVID-19, enrolled during active disease. The CDR3 runs from the conserved cysteine through the conserved F or W. D genes are given only for firm matches. For some rows the clone size is stated as once, few or many, or as a class when expanded; others skip it.

size	V	D	J	CDR3	DNA
-	TRBV6-6	-	TRBJ2-7	CASSGGAYEQYF	TGTGCCAGCAGTGGGGGCGCCTACGAGCAGTACTTC
-	TRBV9	-	TRBJ2-1	CASSNSGGDSNEQFF	TGTGCCAGCAGCAACTCCGGAGGGGACTCAAATGAGCAGTTCTTC
once	TRBV27	-	TRBJ2-3	CASSFYGSTDTQYF	TGTGCCAGCAGTTTCTACGGTAGCACAGATACGCAGTATTTT
-	TRBV12-1	-	TRBJ1-4	CASSSSRTGGSWEKLFF	TGTGCCAGCAGCTCTAGCCGGACAGGGGGGTCGTGGGAAAAACTGTTTTTT
-	TRBV3-1/TRBV3-2	TRBD1	TRBJ1-6	CASSPQTGGGSPLHF	TGTGCCAGCAGCCCACAGACAGGGGGCGGTTCACCCCTCCACTTT
-	TRBV29-1	-	TRBJ2-3	CSHRSADTQYF	TGCAGCCACAGGTCTGCAGATACGCAGTATTTT
-	TRBV6-5	TRBD2	TRBJ2-7	CASRTSGGSYEQYF	TGTGCCAGCCGGACTAGCGGGGGTTCCTACGAGCAGTACTTC
-	TRBV5-1	-	TRBJ2-1	CASSLDGQGGRNEQFF	TGCGCCAGCAGCTTGGACGGCCAGGGGGGTCGCAATGAGCAGTTCTTC
-	TRBV19	TRBD2	TRBJ2-1	CATTLAQPGGEQFF	TGTGCCACCACCCTTGCCCAGCCGGGGGGTGAGCAGTTCTTC
-	TRBV28	-	TRBJ1-4	CASRPPGATNEKLFF	TGTGCCAGCAGGCCGCCCGGGGCAACTAATGAAAAACTGTTTTTT
few	TRBV7-2	TRBD2	TRBJ2-2	CASSFLSGGRGGELFF	TGTGCCAGCAGCTTTCTTAGCGGGGGGCGCGGCGGGGAGCTGTTTTTT
-	TRBV7-2	-	TRBJ1-1	CASSLDSLVNTEAFF	TGTGCCAGCAGCTTAGATTCTCTTGTGAACACTGAAGCTTTCTTT
once	TRBV6-5	-	TRBJ2-5	CASSSTTSPETQYF	TGTGCCAGCAGTTCAACAACTAGCCCTGAGACCCAGTACTTC
-	TRBV20-1	-	TRBJ2-7	CSGMGGLEQYF	TGCAGTGGGATGGGGGGGCTGGAGCAGTACTTC
-	TRBV25-1	-	TRBJ2-1	CASSARGEQFF	TGTGCCAGCAGTGCCAGGGGAGAGCAGTTCTTC
once	TRBV28	-	TRBJ1-3	CASSFSTGANTIYF	TGTGCCAGCAGTTTTTCGACAGGCGCAAACACCATATATTTT